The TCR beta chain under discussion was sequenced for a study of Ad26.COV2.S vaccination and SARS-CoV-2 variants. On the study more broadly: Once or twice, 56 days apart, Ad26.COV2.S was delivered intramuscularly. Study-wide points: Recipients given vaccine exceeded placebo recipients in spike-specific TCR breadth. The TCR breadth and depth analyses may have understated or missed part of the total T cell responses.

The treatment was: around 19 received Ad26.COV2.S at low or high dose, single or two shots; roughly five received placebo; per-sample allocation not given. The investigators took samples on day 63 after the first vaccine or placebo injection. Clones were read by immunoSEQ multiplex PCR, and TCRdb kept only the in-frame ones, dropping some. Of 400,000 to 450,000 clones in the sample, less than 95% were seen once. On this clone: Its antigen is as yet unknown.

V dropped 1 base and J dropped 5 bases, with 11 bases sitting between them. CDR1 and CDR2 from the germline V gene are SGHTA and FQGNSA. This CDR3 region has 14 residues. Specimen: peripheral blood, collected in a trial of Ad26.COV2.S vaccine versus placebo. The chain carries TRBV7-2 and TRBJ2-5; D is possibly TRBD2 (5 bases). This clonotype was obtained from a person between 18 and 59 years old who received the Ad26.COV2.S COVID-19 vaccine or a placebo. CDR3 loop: CASSLGGSGETQYF. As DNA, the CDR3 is TGTGCCAGCAGCTTAGGAGGGAGTGGCGAGACCCAGTACTTC.